The 15 T cell receptor beta chains below were found in one sample sequenced in a study of T cells after yellow fever vaccination. TCRdb re-called the 5' RACE reads with MiXCR, one entry per CDR3 protein. The sample lists some 300,000 distinct CDR3 sequences; around 3.6% were seen once. The specimen comprised PBMCs, sampled on the day of the yellow fever booster vaccination. The receptor set was obtained from a man aged 18 to 35 who received the YFV17D yellow fever vaccine.

This clonotype was found many times. The rearrangement links TRBV2 to TRBJ2-7; the match to TRBD2 covers 9 bases. The CDR3 length is 14 residues. Germline V CDR1 and CDR2: SNHLY, FYNNEI. V gave up 4 bases and J gave up 4 bases; unmatched junction bases: 5. Here the CDR3 reads CASSVNSGGYEQYF. In DNA, the CDR3 is TGTGCCAGCAGTGTTAATAGCGGGGGTTACGAGCAGTACTTC.

The table lists this clonotype with a count of one. The rearrangement links TRBV15 to TRBJ1-2; the D is unclear. There are 15 residues in the CDR3. The V and J ends lost 0 bases and 0 bases respectively, with 8 bases between them. CDR1 LNHNV and CDR2 YYDKDF come from the germline V gene (reference sequence). The CDR3 bases are TGTGCCACCAGCAGAGAACCGGGAGCTAACTATGGCTACACCTTC. Residues: CATSREPGANYGYTF.

This clonotype was observed many times. This chain uses TRBV5-1 with TRBJ2-5, with 11 positions matching TRBD2. J lost 4 bases, V lost 4 bases, and 9 bases had no gene match. The CDR3 is 16 residues long. The V gene's germline CDR1 is SGHRS and CDR2 YFSETQ. CDR3 sequence reads: CASSPEVAGGPETQYF. The CDR3 DNA reads as TGCGCCAGCAGCCCGGAAGTAGCGGGGGGGCCAGAGACCCAGTACTTC.

This clonotype has more than one count but fewer than ten. The V gene is TRBV15, the J gene TRBJ1-3; D not certain. Germline CDR1 is LNHNV and CDR2 is YYDKDF (reference sequence). The CDR3 runs to 12 residues. Trimming took 5 bases from V and 5 from J, leaving 7 bases between them. The CDR3 reads CATSSARNTIYF. CDR3 in DNA: TGTGCCACCAGCTCAGCACGAAACACCATATATTTT.

This clonotype has only a few counts. This chain connects TRBV5-1 to TRBJ2-2, with TRBD2 matching 10 bases. V was clipped by 2 bases and J by 3 bases; unmatched bases: 10. The CDR3 runs to 18 residues. CDR1 SGHRS and CDR2 YFSETQ come from the germline V gene. CDR3 in DNA: TGCGCCAGCAGCTTCGTTCCAGCGGGGGGGCCCGACACCGGGGAGCTGTTTTTT. This codes for CASSFVPAGGPDTGELFF.

The table lists this clonotype with many counts. This chain uses TRBV4-3 with TRBJ2-3; 7 bases align to TRBD2. CDR3 length: 15 amino acids. The V segment lost 4 bases and the J segment 0 bases; nucleotides outside the gene matches: 4. Germline V gene data show CDR1 as LGHNA and CDR2 as YSLEER. The CDR3 sequence is CASSPRETSTDTQYF. The CDR3 DNA follows: TGCGCCAGCAGCCCGCGGGAGACTAGCACAGATACGCAGTATTTT.

On this clonotype itself: The junction shows a germline mismatch at one end, possibly a read error. The genes are TRBV20-1 and TRBJ1-5; D is unclear. The CDR3 is 14 amino acids. Germline V gives CDR1 DFQATT, CDR2 SNEGSKA (reference sequence). DNA of the CDR3: TGCTGTGCTAGAGATGGGCATCCAAGCCAGCCCCAGCATTTT. Translation: CCARDGHPSQPQHF.

This clonotype was seen only a few times. The chain couples TRBV5-1 to TRBJ1-2; the D is unclear. The germline CDR1 and CDR2 sequences are SGHRS and YFSETQ. This CDR3 has 13 residues. V was pared by 6 bases and J by 4 bases, with 13 bases between. The CDR3 spells CASTEQAGYGYTF. CDR3 nucleotides: TGCGCCAGCACCGAGCAGGCGGGCTATGGCTACACCTTC. Full variable domain (rest looked up from reference TRBV5-1 and TRBJ1-2): KAGVTQTPRYLIKTRGQQVTLSCSPISGHRSVSWYQQTPGQGLQFLFEYFSETQRNKGNFPGRFSGRQFSNSRSEMNVSTLELGDSALYLCASTEQAGYGYTFGSGTRLTVV.

This clonotype occurred a few times. The J gene is TRBJ2-3, the V gene TRBV7-9; 10 bases map to TRBD2. V was clipped by 6 bases and J by 2 bases; unmatched bases: 14. The CDR3 contains 18 residues. From germline, CDR1 is SEHNR and CDR2 FQNEAQ (reference sequence). The CDR3 DNA reads TGTGCCAGCAGTTCACGGGGCTGGACTAGCGGAGACACAGATACGCAGTATTTT. Protein: CASSSRGWTSGDTDTQYF.

There are many counts of this clonotype. This sequence joins TRBV4-3 and TRBJ2-2; 10 nucleotides match TRBD2. Germline-derived CDR1 and CDR2 are LGHNA and YSLEER. The junction had 13 bases not matched to a gene; V was cut back by 1 base and J by 2 bases. This CDR3 is 20 amino acids long. CDR3 protein: CASSQVASGGKYSNTGELFF. Written as DNA, the CDR3 is TGCGCCAGCAGCCAAGTCGCTAGCGGGGGAAAGTATTCTAACACCGGGGAGCTGTTTTTT.

The chain uses TRBV11-2 and TRBJ2-7; 8 nucleotides agree with TRBD2. The CDR3 length is 13 residues. V shed 3 bases, J shed 5 bases, and the junction held 3 bases outside the gene matches. Germline CDR1 SGHAT, CDR2 FQNNGV. The CDR3 coding sequence is TGTGCCAGCAGCTTTATAGCGGGGAACGAGCAGTACGTC. Amino acid sequence: CASSFIAGNEQYV.

The sample holds many counts of this clonotype. This chain links TRBV6-2 or TRBV6-3 with TRBJ1-2, with TRBD1 matching 7 bases. Germline CDR1 MNHEY, CDR2 SVGEGT. The CDR3 has 13 amino acids. V shed 2 bases, J shed 8 bases, and the junction held 5 bases outside the gene matches. DNA of the CDR3: TGTGCCAGCAGTTACCGGACAGGCGAAGGCTACACCTTC. It encodes CASSYRTGEGYTF.

This clonotype was observed many times. V and J are TRBV7-2 and TRBJ2-7; D possibly corresponds to TRBD1 (6 bases). Trimming shortened V by 4 bases and J by 0 bases, and 10 bases separated the two germline ends. This CDR3 has 14 residues. The germline V gene encodes CDR1 SGHTA and CDR2 FQGNSA. CDR3 residues: CASSYLDSSYEQYF. The CDR3 DNA reads TGTGCCAGCAGCTATTTGGACAGCTCCTACGAGCAGTACTTC.

This clonotype was counted at least ten times. V gene TRBV7-8 combines with J gene TRBJ1-6; 9 bases are shared with TRBD1. Germline V gives CDR1 SGHVS, CDR2 FQNEAQ. The V segment lost 6 bases and the J segment 1 base; nucleotides outside the gene matches: 4. The CDR3 sequence is 16 residues long. CDR3 sequence (DNA): TGTGCCAGCAGGGGGGACAGGGAGTCCTATAATTCACCCCTCCACTTT. This translates into CASRGDRESYNSPLHF.

The V and J genes are TRBV20-1 and TRBJ1-1, with D tentatively TRBD1 (5 bases). The ends were cut back, 1 base at V and 1 base at J, with 10 bases in the middle. The CDR3 length is 14 residues. Germline lookup yields CDR1 DFQATT and CDR2 SNEGSKA (reference sequence). The CDR3 sequence: CSARAGAQNTEAFF. CDR3 sequence (DNA): TGCAGTGCTAGAGCCGGGGCACAGAACACTGAAGCTTTCTTT.